This paragraph covers one TCR beta chain sequence. Its antigen is currently unknown. Sequencing of the DNA from cultured CD4+ T cells was carried out with the Oncomine TCR Beta short-read assay. Each CDR3 protein gets one entry after TCRdb re-called the PCR reads with MiXCR. Found here are over 10,000 distinct CDR3 sequences, around 38% of them singletons; the top ten hold roughly 9.2%. This entry belongs to a study of vaccination and CD4 T cells after COVID-19. Across the study: Cultures that served as controls received a CEFX pool, an HIV-1 Nef pool, or no peptide.

Treatment in this sample: approximately 9-day PBMC culture with coronavirus spike peptide pools or control peptides (ViraFEST assay). After expanding antigen-specific T cells with peptide pools, ViraFEST sequenced their TCRs. Culture of approximately 2 million PBMCs per well took place with roughly 10 IU/ml IL-2 and 9 to 10 ug/ml peptide pools. The length of the CDR3 is 13 residues. V dropped 7 bases and J dropped 4; count of bases not matched to a gene: 4. Germline-derived CDR1 and CDR2 are MNHEY and SMNVEV (reference sequence). This receptor was taken from a human donor who had recovered from COVID-19. The chain links TRBV27 to TRBJ2-1, with 7 bases aligning to TRBD2. Sequenced here: CD4+ T cells from blood, cultured in vitro, sampled after SARS-CoV-2 vaccination. The CDR3 sequence is CASIGGGYNEQFF. CDR3 nucleotide sequence: TGTGCCAGCATTGGGGGGGGGTACAATGAGCAGTTCTTC.